This T cell receptor beta chain was retrieved from a study of blood T cell repertoires in COVID-19. Overall study context: The United States, Italy and Spain supplied acute and convalescent COVID-19 samples. Sources were T cells, B-cell-depleted T cells, or PBMCs; the material itself was cDNA or gDNA.

How the authors handled the data: Nucleated cell counts were estimated from reference gene primer amplification. The data were produced by immunoSEQ multiplex PCR, yet TCRdb's version contains in-frame clones alone and is incomplete. D and trimming come from the DNA, and the V and J calls and clone size come from that table. Of about 100,000 clones listed, almost 80% are singletons. CDR3 length equals 11 residues. The germline V and J ends were trimmed by 1 base and 11 bases, with 6 bases remaining between them. The sequenced sample consisted of peripheral blood. This chain connects TRBV12-3 or TRBV12-4 to TRBJ1-3, with D uncertain. The clonotype was recovered from a man in his sixties or seventies with active or convalescent COVID-19. The CDR3 region has the DNA TGTGCCAGCAGTTTAGGTAGTTCCATATATTTT. It codes for CASSLGSSIYF.